These 10 T cell receptor beta chains share one sample of origin, sequenced in a study of control samples from healthy donors and cancer patients. The protocol was immunoSEQ multiplex PCR, while the TCRdb copy is restricted to in-frame clones and leaves out a portion. The table includes 100,000 to 150,000 clones, over 75% detected once. Sequencing was performed on blood. The receptors here all came from a man between 40 and 49 years old in good health.

The genes are TRBV29-1 and TRBJ1-5; 7 bases are shared with TRBD1. CDR1 and CDR2 (germline): SQVTM, ANQGSEA. V lost 3 bases and J lost 6; bases outside the gene matches: 5. The length of the CDR3 is 13 residues. CDR3 DNA sequence: TGCAGCGTTGATGAGGGGGCTGGTCAGCCCCAGCATTTT. Translated: CSVDEGAGQPQHF.

The chain employs TRBV4-2 and TRBJ2-6, with D perhaps matching TRBD1 (5 bases). The CDR3 length is 18 residues. V was cut by 0 bases and J by 4 bases, with 16 bases left in between. Per germline, CDR1 LGHNA and CDR2 YNFKEQ. The CDR3 sequence: CASSQDRSGSKGANVLTF. The CDR3 DNA reads as TGTGCCAGCAGCCAAGATAGGTCAGGGTCGAAAGGGGCCAACGTCCTGACTTTC.

This clone was recorded only once. V is TRBV12-1 and J is TRBJ2-2; the table's TRBD2 call for D was not verified on the DNA. TRBV12-1 is a documented pseudogene. The CDR3 covers 18 residues. The CDR3 loop reads CASSPPGDRLGYTGELFF. The CDR3 DNA is TGTGCCAGCAGCCCCCCGGGAGACCGGTTAGGGTACACCGGGGAGCTGTTTTTT.

This clone appeared a few times. The V gene is TRBV5-1, the J gene TRBJ2-2, with TRBD1 matching 10 bases. The CDR3 runs to 15 residues. Germline-derived CDR1 and CDR2 are SGHRS and YFSETQ. V lost 3 bases and J lost 4; bases outside the gene matches: 3. In nucleotides, the CDR3 is TGCGCCAGCAGCTGGGGGACAGGGGTCACCGGGGAGCTGTTTTTT. It specifies CASSWGTGVTGELFF.

The CDR3, as DNA: TGTGCCAGCAGCAAACCGGGATTCCATGAAAAACTGTTTTTT. Protein product: CASSKPGFHEKLFF. The chain recombines TRBV21-1 with TRBJ1-4. TRBV21-1 is given as a pseudogene. CDR3 length: 14 residues.

V is TRBV30 and J is TRBJ2-5; TRBD2 matches 15 bases. The CDR3 contains 15 residues. CDR1 and CDR2 (germline): GTSNPN, SVGIG (reference sequence). J lost 4 bases, V lost 2 bases, and 2 bases had no gene match. CDR3 residues: CAWSWTSGGGETQYF. The CDR3 DNA follows: TGTGCCTGGAGTTGGACTAGCGGGGGGGGAGAGACCCAGTACTTC.

The chain combines TRBV27 with TRBJ2-2; 10 bases map to TRBD1. Trimming at V came to 2 bases and at J to 4 bases, leaving 1 base not matched to a gene. CDR3 length: 15 residues. Germline V gene data show CDR1 as MNHEY and CDR2 as SMNVEV (reference sequence). Here the CDR3 reads CASSLGTGVTGELFF. In DNA, the CDR3 is TGTGCCAGCAGTTTAGGGACAGGGGTCACCGGGGAGCTGTTTTTT.

The chain is built from TRBV6-6 and TRBJ2-7, with D unresolved. CDR1 is MNHNY and CDR2 is SVGAGI in the germline V gene (reference sequence). Trimming stripped 6 bases from V and 3 bases from J, with 9 bases between. CDR3 length equals 12 residues. CDR3 protein: CASSPLGYEQYF. The CDR3, as DNA: TGTGCCAGCAGCCCCTTAGGCTACGAGCAGTACTTC.

The genes are TRBV27 and TRBJ2-1; weak D call: TRBD2 (5 bases). CDR1 is MNHEY, CDR2 SMNVEV, per germline (reference sequence). This CDR3 contains 14 residues. Between the trimmed V and J ends, which lost 5 bases and 6 bases, there was a span of 14 bases. CDR3 protein: CASSRTRAVNEQFF. The CDR3 bases are TGTGCCAGCAGTCGGACCAGAGCGGTCAATGAGCAGTTCTTC.

The V gene is TRBV28, the J gene TRBJ2-3; 7 bases match TRBD1. J gave up 0 bases and V 6 bases, and 9 bases lay outside the gene matches. The CDR3 runs 16 residues. Per germline, CDR1 MDHEN and CDR2 SYDVKM. The chain's CDR3 is CASRPLQGRSTDTQYF. The DNA of the CDR3 is TGTGCCAGCAGACCGCTACAGGGGCGAAGCACAGATACGCAGTATTTT. Using reference TRBV28 and TRBJ2-3 for the parts outside the CDR3, the full variable domain is DVKVTQSSRYLVKRTGEKVFLECVQDMDHENMFWYRQDPGLGLRLIYFSYDVKMKEKGDIPEGYSVSREKKERFSLILESASTNQTSMYLCASRPLQGRSTDTQYFGPGTRLTVL.